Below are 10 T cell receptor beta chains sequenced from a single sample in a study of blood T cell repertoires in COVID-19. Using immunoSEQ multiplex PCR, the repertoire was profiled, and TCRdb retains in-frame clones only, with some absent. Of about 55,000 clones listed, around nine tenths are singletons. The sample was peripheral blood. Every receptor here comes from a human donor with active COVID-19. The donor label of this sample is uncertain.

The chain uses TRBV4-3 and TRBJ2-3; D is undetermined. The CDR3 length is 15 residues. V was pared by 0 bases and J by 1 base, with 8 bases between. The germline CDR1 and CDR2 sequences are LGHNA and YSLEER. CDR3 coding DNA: TGCGCCAGCAGCCAAGATGGGCTGGGCACAGATACGCAGTATTTT. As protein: CASSQDGLGTDTQYF.

Here the CDR3 reads CASAAGGGARSTQYF. For the CDR3, the DNA is TGTGCCAGCGCCGCCGGCGGCGGAGCGCGATCTACGCAGTATTTT. V is TRBV6-4 and J is TRBJ2-3; D is uncertain. This CDR3 spans 15 amino acids. Germline V gene lookup returns CDR1 MRHNA and CDR2 SNTAGT. V lost 8 bases and J 8 bases, leaving 23 bases between the germline ends.

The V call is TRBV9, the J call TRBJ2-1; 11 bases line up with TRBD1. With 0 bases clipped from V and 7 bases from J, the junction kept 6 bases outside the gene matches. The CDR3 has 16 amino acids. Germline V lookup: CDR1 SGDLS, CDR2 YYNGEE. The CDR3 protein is CASSVDKDRGLNEQFF. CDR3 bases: TGTGCCAGCAGCGTAGACAAGGACAGGGGGCTGAATGAGCAGTTCTTC.

CDR3 protein: CASSLYQGSGANVLTF. The CDR3 DNA follows: TGTGCCAGCAGTTTATACCAGGGATCCGGGGCCAACGTCCTGACTTTC. The chain is built from TRBV28 and TRBJ2-6, with D possibly being TRBD1 (5 bases). Germline-derived CDR1 and CDR2 are MDHEN and SYDVKM. The V end was cut by 1 base, the J end by 4 bases, with 11 bases between. The CDR3 is made up of 16 amino acids.

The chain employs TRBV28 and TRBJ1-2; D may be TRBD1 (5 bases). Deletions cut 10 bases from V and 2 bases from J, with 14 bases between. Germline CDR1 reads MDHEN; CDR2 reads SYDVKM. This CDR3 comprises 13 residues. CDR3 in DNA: TGTGCCATCGGGGGAGGTAGGAACTATGGCTACACCTTC. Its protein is CAIGGGRNYGYTF.

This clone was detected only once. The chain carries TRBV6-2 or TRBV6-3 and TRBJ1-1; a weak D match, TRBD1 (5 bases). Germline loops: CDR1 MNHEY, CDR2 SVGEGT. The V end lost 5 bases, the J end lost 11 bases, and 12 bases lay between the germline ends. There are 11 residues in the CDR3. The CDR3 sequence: CASSHGGEAFF. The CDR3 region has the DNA TGTGCCAGCAGTCACGGGGGGGAGGCTTTCTTT.

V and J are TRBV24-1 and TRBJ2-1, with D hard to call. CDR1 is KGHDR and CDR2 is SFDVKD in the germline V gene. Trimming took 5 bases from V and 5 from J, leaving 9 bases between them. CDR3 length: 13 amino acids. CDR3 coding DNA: TGTGCCACCAGTGCCCAGCGCGACAATGAGCAGTTCTTC. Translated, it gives CATSAQRDNEQFF.

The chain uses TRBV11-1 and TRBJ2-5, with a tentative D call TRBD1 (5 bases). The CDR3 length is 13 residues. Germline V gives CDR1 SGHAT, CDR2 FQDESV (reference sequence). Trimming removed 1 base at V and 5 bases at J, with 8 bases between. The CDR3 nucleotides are TGTGCCAGCAGCTTAGGGGGCGCGGAGACCCAGTACTTC. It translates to CASSLGGAETQYF.

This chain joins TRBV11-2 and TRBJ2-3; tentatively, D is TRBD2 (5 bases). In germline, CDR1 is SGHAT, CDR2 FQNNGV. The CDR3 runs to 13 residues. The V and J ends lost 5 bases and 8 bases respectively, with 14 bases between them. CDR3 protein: CASSPGGWATQYF. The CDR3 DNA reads TGTGCCAGCAGCCCCGGAGGTTGGGCTACGCAGTATTTT.

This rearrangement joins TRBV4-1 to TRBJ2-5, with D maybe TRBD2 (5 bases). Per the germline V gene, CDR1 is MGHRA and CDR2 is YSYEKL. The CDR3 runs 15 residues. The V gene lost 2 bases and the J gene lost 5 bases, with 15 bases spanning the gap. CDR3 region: CASSQWSGSAETQYF. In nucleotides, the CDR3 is TGCGCCAGCAGCCAATGGTCGGGGTCCGCGGAGACCCAGTACTTC.